A selection of T cell receptor beta chains follows, all from one sample in a study of blood T cells in healthy people across ages. TCRdb called the 5' RACE reads again in MiXCR, with one record for every CDR3 protein. The table shows some 750,000 distinct CDR3 sequences, with 20% to 25% occurring only once. The sequencing input was blood. The receptor source for this set is a man between 65 and 80 years old in good health. The CDR3 runs from the conserved cysteine through the conserved F or W. D genes are given only for firm matches. For some rows the clone size is stated as once, few or many, or as a class when expanded; others skip it.

v_gene: TRBV20-1; d_gene: TRBD1; abundance: few; j_gene: TRBJ1-4; CDR3nt: TGCAGTGCCCACGGACAGGGAGGAGGGGATAATGAAAAACTGTTTTTT; CDR3aa: CSAHGQGGGDNEKLFF
v_gene: TRBV6-2/TRBV6-3; d_gene: -; abundance: -; j_gene: TRBJ1-2; CDR3nt: TGTGCCAGCAGCCCTCGGGGGGGCATGGATTATGGCTACACCTTC; CDR3aa: CASSPRGGMDYGYTF
v_gene: TRBV12-3/TRBV12-4; d_gene: -; abundance: many; j_gene: TRBJ2-3; CDR3nt: TGTGCCAGCAGCCGAGTGGGTGGTACGCAGTATTTT; CDR3aa: CASSRVGGTQYF
v_gene: TRBV5-6; d_gene: TRBD1; abundance: few; j_gene: TRBJ2-1; CDR3nt: TGTGCCAGCAAGGGGGCGTGGAGCTCCTACAATGAGCAGTTCTTC; CDR3aa: CASKGAWSSYNEQFF
v_gene: TRBV29-1; d_gene: TRBD1; abundance: -; j_gene: TRBJ2-3; CDR3nt: TGCAGCGCCCCAACAGGGACAGGGAGAGATACGCAGTATTTT; CDR3aa: CSAPTGTGRDTQYF
v_gene: TRBV7-6; d_gene: TRBD2; abundance: -; j_gene: TRBJ2-3; CDR3nt: TGTGCCAGCTCAGAACTAGCGGGGGCTAGCACAGATACGCAGTATTTT; CDR3aa: CASSELAGASTDTQYF
v_gene: TRBV6-5; d_gene: -; abundance: few; j_gene: TRBJ1-4; CDR3nt: TGTGCCAGCAGTTACGATAGCCCCCGTGGAAAACTGTTTTTT; CDR3aa: CASSYDSPRGKLFF
v_gene: TRBV20-1; d_gene: -; abundance: -; j_gene: TRBJ1-4; CDR3nt: TGCAGTGCTAGAGGAGGACGTGGGGAAAAACTGTTTTTT; CDR3aa: CSARGGRGEKLFF
v_gene: TRBV7-6; d_gene: -; abundance: -; j_gene: TRBJ2-7; CDR3nt: TGTGCCAGCAGCTTAGGCGGCCGAGTGTACGAGCAGTACTTC; CDR3aa: CASSLGGRVYEQYF
v_gene: TRBV12-3/TRBV12-4; d_gene: TRBD1; abundance: -; j_gene: TRBJ1-5; CDR3nt: TGTGCCAGCAGTCAACGGACAGGGATGAATCAGCCCCAGCATTTT; CDR3aa: CASSQRTGMNQPQHF
v_gene: TRBV29-1; d_gene: -; abundance: -; j_gene: TRBJ2-6; CDR3nt: TGCAGCGTGACCCCAACGGAGAACTCTGGGGCCAACGTCCTGACTTTC; CDR3aa: CSVTPTENSGANVLTF
v_gene: TRBV5-1; d_gene: -; abundance: -; j_gene: TRBJ2-4; CDR3nt: TGCGCCAGCAGCCCCGACGGTTCATGGGACATTCAGTACTTC; CDR3aa: CASSPDGSWDIQYF
v_gene: TRBV4-3; d_gene: -; abundance: -; j_gene: TRBJ1-2; CDR3nt: TGCGCCAGCAGCCAAGATTTCGGCGGTCACTATGGCTACACCTTC; CDR3aa: CASSQDFGGHYGYTF
v_gene: TRBV28; d_gene: -; abundance: few; j_gene: TRBJ2-7; CDR3nt: TGTGCCAGCAGTTTACCAGCCTCAGCCTACGAGCAGTACTTC; CDR3aa: CASSLPASAYEQYF
v_gene: TRBV3-1; d_gene: -; abundance: -; j_gene: TRBJ2-7; CDR3nt: TGTGCCAGCAGCCACGCTAACCAGGGTGGCTCCTACGAGCAGTACTTC; CDR3aa: CASSHANQGGSYEQYF
v_gene: TRBV6-4; d_gene: -; abundance: few; j_gene: TRBJ2-1; CDR3nt: TGTGCCAGCAGTGACTCCTCTGGGCGGGGTGGAAATGAGCAGTTCTTC; CDR3aa: CASSDSSGRGGNEQFF
v_gene: TRBV7-6; d_gene: -; abundance: -; j_gene: TRBJ2-3; CDR3nt: TGTGCCAGCAGCAAAACCCTACGGAGGAGCACAGATACGCAGTATTTT; CDR3aa: CASSKTLRRSTDTQYF
v_gene: TRBV6-5; d_gene: -; abundance: -; j_gene: TRBJ2-1; CDR3nt: TGTGCCAGCAGTTACTCCTACTCAGGCAATGAGCAGTTCTTC; CDR3aa: CASSYSYSGNEQFF
v_gene: TRBV12-3/TRBV12-4; d_gene: TRBD2; abundance: few; j_gene: TRBJ2-3; CDR3nt: TGTGCCAGCAGTTTGGGCCGGGGAGGGAGCACAGATACGCAGTATTTT; CDR3aa: CASSLGRGGSTDTQYF
v_gene: TRBV11-2; d_gene: -; abundance: many; j_gene: TRBJ1-2; CDR3nt: TGTGCCAGCAGCTTAGGTGCCAGCTATGGCTACACCTTC; CDR3aa: CASSLGASYGYTF
v_gene: TRBV5-1; d_gene: -; abundance: -; j_gene: TRBJ1-1; CDR3nt: TGCGCCAGCAGCTTGGCCGCTACAGGGTCTGAAGCTTTCTTT; CDR3aa: CASSLAATGSEAFF
v_gene: TRBV3-1; d_gene: -; abundance: -; j_gene: TRBJ1-1; CDR3nt: TGTGCCAGCAGCCAAGATTGGGCGGGGGCAGCTTTCTTT; CDR3aa: CASSQDWAGAAFF
v_gene: TRBV19; d_gene: -; abundance: few; j_gene: TRBJ2-1; CDR3nt: TGTGCCAGTAGTATCCGTCGGGGGCCCTCCTACAATGAGCAGTTCTTC; CDR3aa: CASSIRRGPSYNEQFF
v_gene: TRBV19; d_gene: -; abundance: few; j_gene: TRBJ1-5; CDR3nt: TGTGCCAGTAGTATAGACCGACCGAACAATCAGCCCCAGCATTTT; CDR3aa: CASSIDRPNNQPQHF
v_gene: TRBV6-2/TRBV6-3; d_gene: TRBD2; abundance: -; j_gene: TRBJ2-5; CDR3nt: TGTGCCAGCAGTCGACTAGCGCTTTGGGAGACCCAGTACTTC; CDR3aa: CASSRLALWETQYF
v_gene: TRBV24-1; d_gene: TRBD2; abundance: few; j_gene: TRBJ2-1; CDR3nt: TGTGCCACCAGTGATCCGGGACTAGCGATAAACAATGAGCAGTTCTTC; CDR3aa: CATSDPGLAINNEQFF
v_gene: TRBV7-9; d_gene: -; abundance: -; j_gene: TRBJ1-1; CDR3nt: TGTGCCAGCAGCTTCGGGGGAGTGAGGATGAACACTGAAGCTTTCTTT; CDR3aa: CASSFGGVRMNTEAFF
v_gene: TRBV20-1; d_gene: TRBD1; abundance: -; j_gene: TRBJ2-5; CDR3nt: TGCAGTGCTCCCCGGACAGGGATGGCAGAGACCCAGTACTTC; CDR3aa: CSAPRTGMAETQYF
v_gene: TRBV28; d_gene: -; abundance: -; j_gene: TRBJ2-3; CDR3nt: TGTGCCAGCCAAACTCAGGGCACAGATACGCAGTATTTT; CDR3aa: CASQTQGTDTQYF